The 26 T cell receptor beta chains presented below share a single source sample, sequenced in a study of shared clonotypes between healthy human individuals. Positively selected for CCR7, the CD45RO-negative cells used as naive CD8 cells excluded terminally differentiated effector memory CD45RA+ cells. Using immunoSEQ multiplex PCR, the repertoire was profiled, and TCRdb retains in-frame clones only, with some absent. The data contain more than 2 million clones, around 93% of them singletons. Material for sequencing was naive CD8+ T cells from PBMCs. These receptors all come from a young man in good health. Some clones in this sample may be carry-over from other donors' samples.

The rearrangement uses TRBV27 and TRBJ2-1; 11 positions match TRBD2. Unmatched junction bases numbered 7, after V lost 0 bases and J lost 9 bases. This CDR3 has 16 amino acids. CDR1 is MNHEY and CDR2 is SMNVEV in the germline V gene (reference sequence). CDR3 DNA: TGTGCCAGCAGTTTATCAACTAGCGGGAGCGCGATTGAGCAGTTCTTC. Residues: CASSLSTSGSAIEQFF.

This chain uses TRBV7-9 with TRBJ2-1; D might be TRBD1 or TRBD2, each matching 6 bases. This CDR3 has 15 amino acids. V was trimmed by 3 bases and J by 7 bases, leaving 16 bases between them. Germline V CDR1 and CDR2: SEHNR, FQNEAQ (reference sequence). CDR3 sequence: CASSLGGLGGNEQFF. CDR3 nucleotides: TGTGCCAGCAGCTTGGGGGGCCTGGGCGGGAATGAGCAGTTCTTC.

V and J are TRBV11-2 and TRBJ1-1; D possibly corresponds to TRBD1 (6 bases). The CDR3 has 18 amino acids. Trimming shortened V by 4 bases and J by 1 base, and 22 bases separated the two germline ends. Germline CDR1 is SGHAT and CDR2 is FQNNGV. The CDR3, as DNA: TGTGCCAGCAGCTCTGATATGGGGGGCTTCCGGAGGAACACTGAAGCTTTCTTT. Protein: CASSSDMGGFRRNTEAFF.

This rearrangement joins TRBV11-2 to TRBJ2-1, with TRBD2 matching 7 bases. V lost 5 bases and J lost 8; bases outside the gene matches: 12. Germline V lookup: CDR1 SGHAT, CDR2 FQNNGV. This CDR3 has 15 residues. CDR3 residues: CASSPPRGGAYEQFF. CDR3 nucleotides: TGTGCCAGCAGCCCCCCCCGGGGAGGGGCGTATGAGCAGTTCTTC.

J is TRBJ2-1 and V is TRBV7-8; D is unclear. The V gene lost 6 bases and the J gene lost 0 bases, with 12 bases spanning the gap. The CDR3 covers 15 residues. The V gene's germline CDR1 is SGHVS and CDR2 FQNEAQ. The CDR3 nucleotides read TGTGCCAGCAGGCAAGACCAGAGCTCCTACAATGAGCAGTTCTTC. This codes for CASRQDQSSYNEQFF.

The chain couples TRBV5-6 to TRBJ1-3; TRBD1 is a possible D gene (5 bases). Germline CDR1 is SGHDT and CDR2 is YYEEEE. This CDR3 has 15 residues. The V end was cut by 1 base, the J end by 4 bases, with 12 bases between. CDR3 sequence reads: CASSLFSGIGNTIYF. In DNA, the CDR3 is TGTGCCAGCAGCTTGTTCTCAGGGATCGGAAACACCATATATTTT.

The chain uses TRBV15 and TRBJ1-2; a weak D match, TRBD1 (5 bases). Germline V gene lookup returns CDR1 LNHNV and CDR2 YYDKDF (reference sequence). The CDR3 length is 15 residues. V was clipped by 3 bases and J by 7 bases, with 18 bases between them. CDR3 DNA: TGTGCCACCAGCAGTTCTCCCGGGACTACAGCTGGCTACACCTTC. Residues: CATSSSPGTTAGYTF.

The genes are TRBV19 and TRBJ2-7; 7 bases are a match to TRBD2. Germline V gene sequence: CDR1 LNHDA, CDR2 SQIVND (reference sequence). V gave up 7 bases and J gave up 6 bases; unmatched junction bases: 12. The CDR3 has 14 amino acids. CDR3 bases: TGTGCCAGTATGGAGGGAGGGCCCTCAGGCGAGCAGTACTTC. This codes for CASMEGGPSGEQYF.

The chain links TRBV9 to TRBJ1-2, with 9 bases identical to TRBD1. The trim removed 0 bases at V and 4 bases at J, leaving 4 bases unmatched. CDR3 length equals 15 residues. Germline V gene data show CDR1 as SGDLS and CDR2 as YYNGEE. The CDR3 spells CASSVGQGVIYGYTF. The CDR3, as DNA: TGTGCCAGCAGCGTAGGACAGGGGGTTATCTATGGCTACACCTTC.

V and J are TRBV15 and TRBJ2-5, with D hard to call. Germline CDR1 LNHNV, CDR2 YYDKDF (reference sequence). The CDR3 has 13 amino acids. The V and J ends lost 5 bases and 5 bases respectively, with 12 bases between them. The CDR3 coding sequence is TGTGCCACCAGCGGCCTCAGCCAGGAGACCCAGTACTTC. This encodes CATSGLSQETQYF.

The genes are TRBV18 and TRBJ2-2, with 7 bases aligning to TRBD1. Germline V gene sequence: CDR1 KGHSH, CDR2 LQKENI. This CDR3 region has 16 residues. Germline trimming cut 2 bases from V and 6 bases from J; bases unmatched to any gene: 9. The CDR3 DNA sequence: TGTGCCAGCTCACCAATATCGGCAGGGGGATCCGGGGAGCTGTTTTTT. This encodes CASSPISAGGSGELFF.

J is TRBJ2-2 and V is TRBV18, with 10 bases lining up with TRBD2. The CDR3 is 19 residues long. V lost 1 base, J lost 5 bases, and 13 bases stayed unmatched. The germline gives CDR1 KGHSH, CDR2 LQKENI. The chain's CDR3 is CASSPRVGLAVGGTGELFF. The CDR3 coding sequence is TGTGCCAGCTCACCACGTGTAGGACTAGCGGTTGGAGGTACCGGGGAGCTGTTTTTT.

The chain combines TRBV28 with TRBJ2-2; possibly TRBD1 for D (6 bases). The CDR3 runs to 13 residues. Trimming took off 2 bases at V and 6 bases at J, with 7 bases between the two ends. Germline V lookup: CDR1 MDHEN, CDR2 SYDVKM. CDR3 coding DNA: TGTGCCAGCAGTTTAACAGGGTCCGGGGAGCTGTTTTTT. Encoded protein: CASSLTGSGELFF.

This rearrangement joins TRBV4-3 to TRBJ2-6, with D possibly TRBD2 on 6 matching bases. The germline gives CDR1 LGHNA, CDR2 YSLEER. The length of the CDR3 is 16 residues. Trimming removed 3 bases from V and 13 bases from J, with 22 bases in between. CDR3 nucleotide sequence: TGCGCCAGCAGCCAGGGTGGGAGGAAGGAGGGCAGAGTCCTGACTTTC. It codes for CASSQGGRKEGRVLTF.

The chain is built from TRBV7-9 and TRBJ2-7, with D possibly being TRBD1 or TRBD2 (5 bases each). In germline, CDR1 is SEHNR, CDR2 FQNEAQ (reference sequence). The length of the CDR3 is 16 residues. V was shortened by 1 base and J by 4 bases, with 17 bases between the two germline ends. The CDR3 reads CASSLGGSGLSYEQYF. CDR3 sequence (DNA): TGTGCCAGCAGCTTAGGAGGGTCGGGGCTTAGTTACGAGCAGTACTTC. Together with reference TRBV7-9 and TRBJ2-7, the CDR3 gives the full variable domain: DTGVSQNPRHKITKRGQNVTFRCDPISEHNRLYWYRQTLGQGPEFLTYFQNEAQLEKSRLLSDRFSAERPKGSFSTLEIQRTEQGDSAMYLCASSLGGSGLSYEQYFGPGTRLTVT.

The V call is TRBV6-1, the J call TRBJ2-7, with 10 bases aligning to TRBD2. The CDR3 loop spans 15 amino acids. After removal of 5 bases from V and 6 bases from J, the junction contained 10 bases not matched to a gene. The germline V gene encodes CDR1 MNHNS and CDR2 SASEGT. The CDR3: CASSLRTSGFGEQYF. The CDR3 DNA reads as TGTGCCAGCAGTCTCCGGACTAGCGGCTTCGGCGAGCAGTACTTC.

V is TRBV9 and J is TRBJ2-6; 11 bases are shared with TRBD2. Germline CDR1 is SGDLS and CDR2 is YYNGEE. Trimming cost V 3 bases and J 2 bases; bases outside gene matches: 13. The CDR3 runs 20 residues. The CDR3 is CASSEPLSSGRAPGANVLTF. The CDR3 DNA reads as TGTGCCAGCAGCGAGCCCCTTAGTAGCGGGAGGGCCCCTGGGGCCAACGTCCTGACTTTC.

The rearrangement links TRBV4-3 to TRBJ1-6; no clear D gene. This CDR3 has 14 amino acids. V lost 3 bases to trimming and J lost 10 bases, with 13 bases between them. CDR1 is LGHNA, CDR2 YSLEER, per germline. The CDR3 reads CASSHGPEESPLHF. CDR3 bases: TGCGCCAGCAGCCATGGGCCCGAGGAATCACCCCTCCACTTT.

This sequence joins TRBV7-9 and TRBJ2-3; 11 bases fit TRBD2. V lost 8 bases and J lost 4; bases outside the gene matches: 2. The CDR3 loop spans 13 amino acids. Germline assignment: CDR1 SEHNR and CDR2 FQNEAQ (reference sequence). The CDR3 DNA follows: TGTGCCAGCGAACTAGCGGGAGCAGATACGCAGTATTTT. Its translation: CASELAGADTQYF.

The chain carries TRBV19 and TRBJ1-6; D call uncertain. Germline CDR1 LNHDA, CDR2 SQIVND (reference sequence). Trimming stripped 6 bases from V and 10 bases from J, with 19 bases between. The CDR3 has 15 amino acids. The CDR3 DNA follows: TGTGCCAGTAGCGCCATGCATATAGGACGGTCACCCCTCCACTTT. Encoded protein: CASSAMHIGRSPLHF.

The CDR3 DNA follows: TGTGCCAGCGGGGACATTCAGTACTTC. Encoded protein: CASGDIQYF. The V call is TRBV7-9, the J call TRBJ2-4; D remains unclear. CDR3 length: 9 amino acids. CDR1 and CDR2 from the germline V gene are SEHNR and FQNEAQ (reference sequence). The germline V and J ends were trimmed by 8 bases and 8 bases, with 4 bases remaining between them.

V is TRBV27 and J is TRBJ1-5, with D unclear. The CDR3 has 16 amino acids. Per the germline V gene, CDR1 is MNHEY and CDR2 is SMNVEV (reference sequence). Trimming removed 5 bases from V and 0 bases from J, with 14 bases in between. The CDR3 coding sequence is TGTGCCAGCAGTCCTGTGACGGCCTATAGCAATCAGCCCCAGCATTTT. Translation gives CASSPVTAYSNQPQHF.

The genes are TRBV6-4 and TRBJ1-3, with D maybe TRBD1 (5 bases). The CDR3 totals 13 residues. Trimming removed 6 bases at V and 9 bases at J, with 15 bases between. The germline gives CDR1 MRHNA, CDR2 SNTAGT. The CDR3 is CASSPTAKATIYF. DNA for the CDR3: TGTGCCAGCAGCCCGACAGCCAAGGCCACCATATATTTT.

The chain uses TRBV6-5 and TRBJ1-5; 7 positions match TRBD1. The germline V gene has CDR1 MNHEY and CDR2 SVGAGI. The junction had 5 bases not matched to a gene; V was cut back by 8 bases and J by 1 base. This CDR3 comprises 14 residues. The CDR3 here is CASWDRGSNQPQHF. CDR3 in DNA: TGTGCCAGCTGGGACAGAGGAAGCAATCAGCCCCAGCATTTT.

V and J are TRBV10-3 and TRBJ1-3, with 8 nucleotides matching TRBD1. From germline, CDR1 is ENHRY and CDR2 SYGVKD. J lost 0 bases, V lost 7 bases, and 14 bases had no gene match. This CDR3 comprises 18 residues. The CDR3: CAINSGEQGDSSGNTIYF. The CDR3, as DNA: TGTGCCATCAACTCGGGGGAACAGGGGGACAGCTCTGGAAACACCATATATTTT.

The gene calls are TRBV20-1 and TRBJ2-1, with D hard to call. The CDR3 is 11 residues long. The germline V gene has CDR1 DFQATT and CDR2 SNEGSKA (reference sequence). Trimming removed 2 bases from V and 3 bases from J, with 2 bases in between. The CDR3 is CSARFYNEQFF. The CDR3 nucleotides are TGCAGTGCTAGATTCTACAATGAGCAGTTCTTC.